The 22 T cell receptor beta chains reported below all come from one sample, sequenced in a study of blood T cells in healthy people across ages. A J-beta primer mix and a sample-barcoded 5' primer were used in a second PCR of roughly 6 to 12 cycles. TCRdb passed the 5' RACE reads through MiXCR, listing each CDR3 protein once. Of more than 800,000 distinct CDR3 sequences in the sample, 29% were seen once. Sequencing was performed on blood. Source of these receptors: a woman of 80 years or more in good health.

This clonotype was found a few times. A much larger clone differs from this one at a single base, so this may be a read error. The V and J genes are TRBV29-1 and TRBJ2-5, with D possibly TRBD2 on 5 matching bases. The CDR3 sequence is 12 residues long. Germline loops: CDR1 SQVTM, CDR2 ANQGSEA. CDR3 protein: CSVGGLQGTQYF. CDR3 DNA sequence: TGCAGCGTTGGAGGACTTCAAGGGACCCAGTACTTC.

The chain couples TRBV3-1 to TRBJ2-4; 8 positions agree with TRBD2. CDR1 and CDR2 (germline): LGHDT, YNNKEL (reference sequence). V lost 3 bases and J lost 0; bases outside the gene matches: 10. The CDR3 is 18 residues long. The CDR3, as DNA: TGTGCCAGCAGCCAGGCGCGGGGGGTGGCCTTAGCCAAAAACATTCAGTACTTC. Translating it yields CASSQARGVALAKNIQYF.

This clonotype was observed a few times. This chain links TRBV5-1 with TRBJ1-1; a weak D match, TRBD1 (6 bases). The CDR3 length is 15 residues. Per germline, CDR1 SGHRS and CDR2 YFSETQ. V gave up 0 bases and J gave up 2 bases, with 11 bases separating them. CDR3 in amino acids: CASSLDPGTNTEAFF. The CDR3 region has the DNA TGCGCCAGCAGCTTGGACCCCGGGACAAACACTGAAGCTTTCTTT.

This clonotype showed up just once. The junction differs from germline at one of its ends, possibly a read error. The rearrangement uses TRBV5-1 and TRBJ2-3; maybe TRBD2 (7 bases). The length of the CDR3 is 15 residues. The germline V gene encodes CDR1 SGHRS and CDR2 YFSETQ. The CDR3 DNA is TGCGCCGGCAGCTTCGGGGGGCAAGGCACAGATACGCAGTATTTT. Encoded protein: CAGSFGGQGTDTQYF.

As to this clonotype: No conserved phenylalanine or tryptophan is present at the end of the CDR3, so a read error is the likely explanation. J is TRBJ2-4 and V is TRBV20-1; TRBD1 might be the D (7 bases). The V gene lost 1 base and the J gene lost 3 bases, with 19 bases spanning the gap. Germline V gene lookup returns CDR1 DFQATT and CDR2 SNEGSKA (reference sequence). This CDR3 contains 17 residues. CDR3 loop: CSARGGGGKPNKNIQYS. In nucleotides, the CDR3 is TGCAGTGCTAGAGGAGGAGGGGGCAAACCAAACAAAAACATTCAGTACTCC.

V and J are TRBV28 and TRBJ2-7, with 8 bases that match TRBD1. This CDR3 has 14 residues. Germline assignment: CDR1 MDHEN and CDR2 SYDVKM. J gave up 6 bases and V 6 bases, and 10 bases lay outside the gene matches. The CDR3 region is CASRPRTGCSEQYF. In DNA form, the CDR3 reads TGTGCCAGCAGACCGCGGACAGGGTGCTCCGAGCAGTACTTC.

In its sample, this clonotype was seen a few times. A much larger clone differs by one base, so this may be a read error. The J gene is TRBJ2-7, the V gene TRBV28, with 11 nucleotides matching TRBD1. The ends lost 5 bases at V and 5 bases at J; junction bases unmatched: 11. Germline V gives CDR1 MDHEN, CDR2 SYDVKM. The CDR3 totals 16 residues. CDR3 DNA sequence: TGTGCCAGCAGTGCCAAACGGGGACAGGGGGGGAACGAGCAGTACTTC. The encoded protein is CASSAKRGQGGNEQYF. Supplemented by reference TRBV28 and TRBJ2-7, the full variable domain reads DVKVTQSSRYLVKRTGEKVFLECVQDMDHENMFWYRQDPGLGLRLIYFSYDVKMKEKGDIPEGYSVSREKKERFSLILESASTNQTSMYLCASSAKRGQGGNEQYFGPGTRLTVT.

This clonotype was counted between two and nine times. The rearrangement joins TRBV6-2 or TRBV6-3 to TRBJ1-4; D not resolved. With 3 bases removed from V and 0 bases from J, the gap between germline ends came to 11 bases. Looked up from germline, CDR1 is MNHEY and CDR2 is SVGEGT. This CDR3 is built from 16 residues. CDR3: CASSYQQTATNEKLFF. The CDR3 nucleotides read TGTGCCAGCAGTTATCAACAGACCGCAACTAATGAAAAACTGTTTTTT.

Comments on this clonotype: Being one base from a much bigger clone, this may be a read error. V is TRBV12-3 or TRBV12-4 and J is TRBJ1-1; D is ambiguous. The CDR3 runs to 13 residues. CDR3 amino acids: CASSPRANTEACF. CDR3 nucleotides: TGTGCCAGCAGCCCCCGGGCGAACACTGAAGCTTGCTTT.

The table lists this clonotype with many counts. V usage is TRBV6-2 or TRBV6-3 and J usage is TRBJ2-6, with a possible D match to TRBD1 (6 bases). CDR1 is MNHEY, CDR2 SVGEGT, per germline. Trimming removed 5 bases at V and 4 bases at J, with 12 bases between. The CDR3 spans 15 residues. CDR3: CASSHTGTGANVLTF. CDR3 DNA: TGTGCCAGCAGTCACACAGGGACCGGGGCCAACGTCCTGACTTTC.

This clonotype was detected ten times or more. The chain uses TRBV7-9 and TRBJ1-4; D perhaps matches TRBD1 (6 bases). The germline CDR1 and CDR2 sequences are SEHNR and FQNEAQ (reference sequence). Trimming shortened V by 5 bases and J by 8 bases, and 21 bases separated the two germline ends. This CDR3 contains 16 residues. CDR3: CASSPEAGLQGEKLFF. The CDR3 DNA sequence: TGTGCCAGCAGCCCCGAAGCCGGGCTCCAGGGGGAAAAACTGTTTTTT.

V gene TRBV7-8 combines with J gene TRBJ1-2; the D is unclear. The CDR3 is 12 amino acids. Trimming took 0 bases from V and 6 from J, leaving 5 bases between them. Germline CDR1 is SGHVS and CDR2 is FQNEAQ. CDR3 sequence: CASSLALDGYTF. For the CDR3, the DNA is TGTGCCAGCAGCTTAGCGCTGGATGGCTACACCTTC.

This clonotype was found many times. Written as DNA, the CDR3 is TGCAGTGCTGGTCCCCGGGGAGGGGGGGGCCTGGCTCAAAACATTCAGTACTTC. Translated: CSAGPRGGGGLAQNIQYF. This sequence joins TRBV20-1 and TRBJ2-4; D may be TRBD2 (7 bases). This CDR3 has 18 residues. V lost 5 bases to trimming and J lost 5 bases, with 28 bases between them. Germline-derived CDR1 and CDR2 are DFQATT and SNEGSKA (reference sequence).

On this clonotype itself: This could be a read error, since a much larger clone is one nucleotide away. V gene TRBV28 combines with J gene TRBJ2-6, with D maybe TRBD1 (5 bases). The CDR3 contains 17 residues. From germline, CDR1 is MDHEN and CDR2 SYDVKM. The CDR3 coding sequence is TGTGCCAGCAGTTTATTCGGACGCTACTCTGGGGCCAACGTCCGGACTTTC. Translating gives CASSLFGRYSGANVRTF. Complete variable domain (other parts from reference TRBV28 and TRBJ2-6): DVKVTQSSRYLVKRTGEKVFLECVQDMDHENMFWYRQDPGLGLRLIYFSYDVKMKEKGDIPEGYSVSREKKERFSLILESASTNQTSMYLCASSLFGRYSGANVRTFGAGSRLTVL.

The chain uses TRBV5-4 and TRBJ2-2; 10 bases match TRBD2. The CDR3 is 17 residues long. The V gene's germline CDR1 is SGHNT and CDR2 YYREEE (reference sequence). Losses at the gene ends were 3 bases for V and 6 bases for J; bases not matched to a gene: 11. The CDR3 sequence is CASSSVASGGAPGELFF. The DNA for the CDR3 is TGTGCCAGCAGCTCGGTAGCCAGCGGGGGGGCCCCCGGGGAGCTGTTTTTT.

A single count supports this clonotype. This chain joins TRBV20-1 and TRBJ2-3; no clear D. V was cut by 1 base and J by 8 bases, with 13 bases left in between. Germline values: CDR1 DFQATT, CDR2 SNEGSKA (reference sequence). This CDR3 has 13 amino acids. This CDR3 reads CSARVRAVVTQYF. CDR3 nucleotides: TGCAGTGCTAGAGTACGTGCAGTGGTTACGCAGTATTTT.

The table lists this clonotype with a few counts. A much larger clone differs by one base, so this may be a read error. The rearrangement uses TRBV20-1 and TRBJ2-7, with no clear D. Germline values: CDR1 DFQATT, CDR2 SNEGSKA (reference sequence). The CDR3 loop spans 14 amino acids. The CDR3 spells CSAPPALSSHEQYF. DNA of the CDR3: TGCAGTGCTCCCCCGGCGTTAAGCTCCCACGAGCAGTACTTC.

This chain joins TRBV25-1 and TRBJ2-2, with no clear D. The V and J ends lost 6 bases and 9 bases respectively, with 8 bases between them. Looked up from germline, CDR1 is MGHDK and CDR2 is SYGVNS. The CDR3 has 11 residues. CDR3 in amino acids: CASSYLRELFF. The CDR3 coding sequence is TGTGCCAGCAGCTATCTTAGGGAGCTGTTTTTT.

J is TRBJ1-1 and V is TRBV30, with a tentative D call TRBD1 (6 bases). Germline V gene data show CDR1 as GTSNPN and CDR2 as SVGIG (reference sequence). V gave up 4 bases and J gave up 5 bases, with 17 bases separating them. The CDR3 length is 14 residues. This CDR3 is CAWNTGRVGTEAFF. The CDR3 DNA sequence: TGTGCCTGGAACACAGGGAGAGTTGGGACTGAAGCTTTCTTT.

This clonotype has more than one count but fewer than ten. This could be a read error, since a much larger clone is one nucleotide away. This CDR3 is CASSRDYYNEQFF. As DNA, the CDR3 is TGTGCCAGCAGCCGGGACTACTACAATGAGCAGTTCTTC. This chain joins TRBV5-6 and TRBJ2-1; 7 bases line up with TRBD2. Germline CDR1 SGHDT, CDR2 YYEEEE. J was trimmed by 3 bases and V by 4 bases; bases with no gene match: 1. The CDR3 runs 13 residues. Full variable domain (outside the CDR3, taken from reference TRBV5-6 and TRBJ2-1): DAGVTQSPTHLIKTRGQQVTLRCSPKSGHDTVSWYQQALGQGPQFIFQYYEEEERQRGNFPDRFSGHQFPNYSSELNVNALLLGDSALYLCASSRDYYNEQFFGPGTRLTVL.

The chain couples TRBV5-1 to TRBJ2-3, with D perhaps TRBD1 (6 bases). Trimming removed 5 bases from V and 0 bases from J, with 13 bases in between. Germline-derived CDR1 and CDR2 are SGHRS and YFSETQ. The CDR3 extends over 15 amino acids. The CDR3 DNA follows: TGCGCCAGCAGTGGTACCGGGACAAGCACAGATACGCAGTATTTT. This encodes CASSGTGTSTDTQYF.

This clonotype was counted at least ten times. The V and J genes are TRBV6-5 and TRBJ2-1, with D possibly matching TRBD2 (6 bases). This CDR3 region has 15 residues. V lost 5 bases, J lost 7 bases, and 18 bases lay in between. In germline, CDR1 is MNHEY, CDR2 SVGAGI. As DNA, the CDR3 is TGTGCCAGCAGTCGCCTCGCGGGGTTACTTAATGAGCAGTTCTTC. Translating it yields CASSRLAGLLNEQFF.